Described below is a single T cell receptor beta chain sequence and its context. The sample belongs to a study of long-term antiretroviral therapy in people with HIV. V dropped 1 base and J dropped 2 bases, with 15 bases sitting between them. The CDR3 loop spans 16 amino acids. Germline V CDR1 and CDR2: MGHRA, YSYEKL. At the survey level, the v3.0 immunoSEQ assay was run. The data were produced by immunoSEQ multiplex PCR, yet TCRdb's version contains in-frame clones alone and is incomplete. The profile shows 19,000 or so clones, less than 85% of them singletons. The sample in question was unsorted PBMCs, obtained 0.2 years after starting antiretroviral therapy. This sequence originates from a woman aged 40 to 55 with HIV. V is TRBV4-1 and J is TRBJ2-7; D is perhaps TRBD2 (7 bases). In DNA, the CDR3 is TGCGCCAGCAGCCAAGGAGACAAGGGGGGGGCCTACGAGCAGTACTTC. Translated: CASSQGDKGGAYEQYF.